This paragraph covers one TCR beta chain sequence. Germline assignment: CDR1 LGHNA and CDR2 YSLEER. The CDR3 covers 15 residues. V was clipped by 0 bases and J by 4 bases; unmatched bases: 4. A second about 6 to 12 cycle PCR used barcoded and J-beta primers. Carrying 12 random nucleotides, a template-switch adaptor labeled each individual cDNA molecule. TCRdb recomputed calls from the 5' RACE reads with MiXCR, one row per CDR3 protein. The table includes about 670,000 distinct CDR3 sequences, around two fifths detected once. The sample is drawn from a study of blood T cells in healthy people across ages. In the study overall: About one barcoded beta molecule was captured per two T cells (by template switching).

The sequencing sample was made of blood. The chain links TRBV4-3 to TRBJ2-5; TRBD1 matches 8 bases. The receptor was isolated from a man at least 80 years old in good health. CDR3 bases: TGCGCCAGCAGCCAAGATCGGACAGGGTCAGAGACCCAGTACTTC. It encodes CASSQDRTGSETQYF.